These 15 T cell receptor beta chains came from one sample sequenced in a study of blood T cells in healthy people across ages. The second PCR ran about 6 to 12 cycles with a sample-barcoded 5' primer and J-beta primers. A single record per CDR3 protein comes from TCRdb applying MiXCR to the 5' RACE reads. The sample lists 650,000 to 1,000,000 distinct CDR3 sequences; roughly 40% were seen once. Sequencing was done on a sample of blood. The receptors stem from a young man in good health.

This rearrangement joins TRBV30 to TRBJ1-1, with D tentatively TRBD1 (5 bases). The CDR3 is 11 residues long. From germline, CDR1 is GTSNPN and CDR2 SVGIG (reference sequence). The V end lost 3 bases, the J end lost 11 bases, and 13 bases lay between the germline ends. DNA of the CDR3: TGTGCCTGGAGGTTAAGGGACCACGCTTTCTTT. The encoded protein is CAWRLRDHAFF.

This clonotype was counted many times. The chain has TRBV7-6 and TRBJ2-3; D possibly corresponds to TRBD1 (7 bases). This CDR3 spans 16 amino acids. The V gene's germline CDR1 is SGHVS and CDR2 FNYEAQ. The V and J ends lost 4 bases and 2 bases respectively, with 16 bases between them. The CDR3, as DNA: TGTGCCAGCAGCTGGGCGGGACAGCGAGCCACAGATACGCAGTATTTT. Protein product: CASSWAGQRATDTQYF. The variable domain in full, completed from reference TRBV7-6 and TRBJ2-3, reads GAGVSQSPRYKVTKRGQDVALRCDPISGHVSLYWYRQALGQGPEFLTYFNYEAQQDKSGLPNDRFSAERPEGSISTLTIQRTEQRDSAMYRCASSWAGQRATDTQYFGPGTRLTVL.

This clonotype appeared once. The J gene is TRBJ2-7, the V gene TRBV7-9; either TRBD1 or TRBD2 may supply D (6 bases each). Germline CDR1 and CDR2: SEHNR and FQNEAQ (reference sequence). This CDR3 has 15 residues. V lost 5 bases, J lost 7 bases, and 21 bases lay in between. The CDR3 protein is CASSPVGGQNNEQYF. The CDR3 region has the DNA TGTGCCAGCAGCCCCGTGGGGGGCCAGAACAATGAGCAGTACTTC.

The chain is built from TRBV20-1 and TRBJ2-3; D unresolved. This CDR3 spans 15 amino acids. The germline gives CDR1 DFQATT, CDR2 SNEGSKA (reference sequence). Trimming shortened V by 6 bases and J by 0 bases, and 16 bases separated the two germline ends. The CDR3, as DNA: TGCAGTGCCAAGACTCCACCCCCTAGCACAGATACGCAGTATTTT. Residues: CSAKTPPPSTDTQYF.

V is TRBV3-1 and J is TRBJ2-3; D may be TRBD1 (6 bases). Germline CDR1 reads LGHDT; CDR2 reads YNNKEL (reference sequence). The CDR3 contains 16 residues. V lost 1 base, J lost 4 bases, and 15 bases lay in between. The CDR3 DNA reads TGTGCCAGCAGCCAAGTTCGAAACGCAGGGGCAGATACGCAGTATTTT. It yields the protein CASSQVRNAGADTQYF.

The chain employs TRBV21-1 and TRBJ1-6; TRBD1, as called in the table, went unchecked against the DNA. TRBV21-1 is an annotated pseudogene. The CDR3 length is 19 residues. Written as DNA, the CDR3 is TGTGCCAGCAGCAAAGCGCTGGGGCAGGGGAGCTCCTATAATTCACCCCTCCACTTT. Its protein is CASSKALGQGSSYNSPLHF.

The rearrangement links TRBV2 to TRBJ2-3; TRBD2 might be the D (5 bases). Germline V gene sequence: CDR1 SNHLY, CDR2 FYNNEI. This CDR3 contains 16 residues. V dropped 2 bases and J dropped 3 bases, with 15 bases sitting between them. This chain's CDR3 is CASSESGNLGTDTQYF. The CDR3, as DNA: TGTGCCAGCAGTGAATCCGGGAACCTTGGTACAGATACGCAGTATTTT.

This clonotype was recorded a few times. The rearrangement joins TRBV7-2 to TRBJ1-4; D is undetermined. V lost 1 base, J lost 5 bases, and 8 bases lay in between. From germline, CDR1 is SGHTA and CDR2 FQGNSA. The CDR3 contains 14 residues. The CDR3 spells CASSLVDLNEKLFF. In DNA, the CDR3 is TGTGCCAGCAGCTTAGTGGACTTGAATGAAAAACTGTTTTTT.

Remarks on this clonotype: It may be a read error: a sequence one base away is much more abundant. V is TRBV12-3 or TRBV12-4 and J is TRBJ2-1, with TRBD2 identical over 9 bases. The CDR3 has 13 residues. The V and J ends lost 4 bases and 10 bases, in that order; junction bases with no gene match: 5. The CDR3 DNA is TGTGCCAGCAGTTCCGGCGGGGGGGCGGAGCAGTTCTTC. This codes for CASSSGGGAEQFF.

With regard to this clonotype: This may stem from a read error, because a much larger clone lies one nucleotide away. The CDR3: CASSSGGSGANVLAF. CDR3 nucleotide sequence: TGTGCCAGCAGCTCAGGAGGCTCTGGGGCCAACGTCCTGGCTTTC. V and J are TRBV12-3 or TRBV12-4 and TRBJ2-6; D may correspond to TRBD1 or TRBD2 (5 bases each). The CDR3 length is 15 residues.

Concerning this clonotype itself: An end of the junction differs from the germline gene, which may be a read error. The genes are TRBV4-2 and TRBJ2-1; no clear D gene. This CDR3 region has 12 residues. The germline CDR1 and CDR2 sequences are LGHNA and YNFKEQ. CDR3: CTSSQDYNEQFF. The CDR3 DNA reads TGTACCAGCAGTCAGGACTACAATGAGCAGTTCTTC.

This clonotype was recorded at least ten times. This rearrangement joins TRBV9 to TRBJ2-3; TRBD2 agrees at 8 bases. After removal of 4 bases from V and 14 bases from J, the junction contained 12 bases not matched to a gene. From germline, CDR1 is SGDLS and CDR2 YYNGEE. The CDR3 sequence is 13 residues long. The CDR3 DNA reads TGTGCCAGCAGCCTTACGGGGGGGGACATCCCGTATTTT. This translates into CASSLTGGDIPYF.

V is TRBV10-3 and J is TRBJ1-2; TRBD1 is a possible D gene (5 bases). V lost 0 bases to trimming and J lost 4 bases, with 12 bases between them. Per the germline V gene, CDR1 is ENHRY and CDR2 is SYGVKD. The CDR3 consists of 15 residues. For the CDR3, the DNA is TGTGCCATCAGTGAGTCGAGTCAGGGTAGCTATGGCTACACCTTC. Protein: CAISESSQGSYGYTF.

The chain links TRBV11-2 to TRBJ2-7; 9 positions match TRBD1. Trimming at V came to 5 bases and at J to 5 bases, leaving 7 bases not matched to a gene. Germline CDR1 SGHAT, CDR2 FQNNGV. The CDR3 runs to 14 residues. The DNA of the CDR3 is TGTGCCAGCAGCCACGGACAGGGGCCCCACGAGCAGTACTTC. Protein product: CASSHGQGPHEQYF.

The chain employs TRBV7-9 and TRBJ1-2, with D uncertain. The CDR3 extends over 13 amino acids. V lost 5 bases and J lost 7, with 14 bases in between. Per the germline V gene, CDR1 is SEHNR and CDR2 is FQNEAQ (reference sequence). The CDR3 protein is CASSISSAIGYTF. The CDR3 region has the DNA TGTGCCAGCAGCATTAGTTCGGCGATTGGCTACACCTTC.